Shown below are 32 T cell receptor beta chains from a single sample sequenced in a study. TCRdb reprocessed the 5' RACE reads via MiXCR and lists one record per CDR3 protein. This sample has about 6,700 distinct CDR3 sequences; about 50% occur once, and the top ten carry 3%. What was sequenced was naive CD4+ T cells sorted from a lymph node. The subset: naive CD4+ T cells, CD4+CD45RA+CD25-. The source of these receptors is a female donor with breast cancer.

This chain connects TRBV12-3 or TRBV12-4 to TRBJ2-7; perhaps TRBD1 as D (6 bases). V dropped 6 bases and J dropped 5 bases, with 11 bases sitting between them. The CDR3 consists of 12 residues. CDR3 DNA: TGTGCCAGCAGCCCGGACAGCCACGAGCAGTACTTC. It encodes CASSPDSHEQYF.

The CDR3 DNA reads as TGCGCCAGCAGCTTGGGCGACAGGGGGGAGCTGTTTTTT. Residues: CASSLGDRGELFF. The chain combines TRBV5-1 with TRBJ2-2, with a possible D match to TRBD1 (6 bases). Germline CDR1 and CDR2: SGHRS and YFSETQ. V was shortened by 0 bases and J by 8 bases, with 8 bases between the two germline ends. This CDR3 has 13 amino acids. Based on the CDR3 plus reference TRBV5-1 and TRBJ2-2, the full variable domain is KAGVTQTPRYLIKTRGQQVTLSCSPISGHRSVSWYQQTPGQGLQFLFEYFSETQRNKGNFPGRFSGRQFSNSRSEMNVSTLELGDSALYLCASSLGDRGELFFGEGSRLTVL.

The J gene is TRBJ2-2, the V gene TRBV5-1; 8 nucleotides line up with TRBD2. The CDR3 length is 17 residues. The J segment lost 1 base and the V segment lost 1 base, leaving 6 bases of the junction unmatched. Germline assignment: CDR1 SGHRS and CDR2 YFSETQ. Written as DNA, the CDR3 is TGCGCCAGCAGCTTGAATTTCGCGGGAGGGAACACCGGGGAGCTGTTTTTT. It encodes CASSLNFAGGNTGELFF.

A few counts support this clonotype. This chain connects TRBV7-9 to TRBJ2-7; D is unresolved. The CDR3 has 15 residues. Germline V gene data show CDR1 as SEHNR and CDR2 as FQNEAQ (reference sequence). V shed 1 base and J shed 5 bases, with 15 bases lying between them. Written as DNA, the CDR3 is TGTGCCAGCAGCTTAGGTTCGGCAGTCACCCACGAGCAGTACTTC. The encoded protein is CASSLGSAVTHEQYF.

This chain uses TRBV20-1 with TRBJ1-2, with no clear D. The CDR3 is made up of 11 amino acids. CDR1 and CDR2 from the germline V gene are DFQATT and SNEGSKA (reference sequence). Trimming stripped 6 bases from V and 4 bases from J, with 9 bases between. The CDR3 DNA sequence: TGCAGTGCCCCCCTCCTCTATGGCTACACCTTC. Protein product: CSAPLLYGYTF.

The CDR3 loop reads CASSSTIEGYTQYF. In DNA form, the CDR3 reads TGTGCCAGCAGCTCAACGATTGAAGGTTATACGCAGTATTTT. The chain links TRBV7-2 to TRBJ2-3; D remains ambiguous. This CDR3 is built from 14 residues. Between the trimmed V and J ends, which lost 4 bases and 7 bases, there was a span of 15 bases. The germline CDR1 and CDR2 sequences are SGHTA and FQGNSA.

The chain joins TRBV7-9 to TRBJ1-1; 10 bases are shared with TRBD1. Germline V gene sequence: CDR1 SEHNR, CDR2 FQNEAQ (reference sequence). After removal of 5 bases from V and 9 bases from J, the junction contained 3 bases not matched to a gene. CDR3 size: 12 residues. The CDR3 reads CASSVDRGQAFF. The CDR3 nucleotides are TGTGCCAGCAGCGTAGACAGGGGGCAAGCTTTCTTT.

The chain has TRBV10-3 and TRBJ1-1; D uncertain. Germline V lookup: CDR1 ENHRY, CDR2 SYGVKD. Trimming took off 7 bases at V and 2 bases at J, with 8 bases between the two ends. The CDR3 totals 12 residues. CDR3 DNA: TGTGCCATCAAAAAGGATAACACTGAAGCTTTCTTT. Protein sequence: CAIKKDNTEAFF.

The chain carries TRBV28 and TRBJ2-7; 10 bases line up with TRBD2. The V gene end was trimmed by 6 bases and the J gene end by 4 bases; junction bases not matched to a gene: 12. The germline gives CDR1 MDHEN, CDR2 SYDVKM. The CDR3 sequence is 16 residues long. CDR3 coding DNA: TGTGCCAGCAGACCTCGAATCGGAGCGGGAGGGTACGAGCAGTACTTC. It codes for CASRPRIGAGGYEQYF. Drawing the rest from reference TRBV28 and TRBJ2-7, the complete variable domain is DVKVTQSSRYLVKRTGEKVFLECVQDMDHENMFWYRQDPGLGLRLIYFSYDVKMKEKGDIPEGYSVSREKKERFSLILESASTNQTSMYLCASRPRIGAGGYEQYFGPGTRLTVT.

This sequence joins TRBV6-6 and TRBJ2-1; D possibly corresponds to TRBD1 (5 bases). The CDR3 extends over 14 amino acids. Trimming removed 0 bases at V and 5 bases at J, with 8 bases between. The germline CDR1 and CDR2 sequences are MNHNY and SVGAGI (reference sequence). This CDR3 reads CASSYSSRDNEQFF. DNA of the CDR3: TGTGCCAGCAGTTACTCCAGCAGGGACAATGAGCAGTTCTTC.

This clonotype was counted a few times. The genes are TRBV5-1 and TRBJ2-6, with D possibly being TRBD2 (6 bases). The V end lost 4 bases, the J end lost 4 bases, and 12 bases lay between the germline ends. Germline-derived CDR1 and CDR2 are SGHRS and YFSETQ. The CDR3 is 15 amino acids. Written as DNA, the CDR3 is TGCGCCAGCAGCGCGCAGGGAGGCGGGGCCAACGTCCTGACTTTC. Encoded protein: CASSAQGGGANVLTF. Looking up the rest from reference TRBV5-1 and TRBJ2-6 gives the full variable domain: KAGVTQTPRYLIKTRGQQVTLSCSPISGHRSVSWYQQTPGQGLQFLFEYFSETQRNKGNFPGRFSGRQFSNSRSEMNVSTLELGDSALYLCASSAQGGGANVLTFGAGSRLTVL.

V gene TRBV3-1 combines with J gene TRBJ2-7; 8 bases map to TRBD1. The CDR3 has 16 residues. The ends lost 1 base at V and 4 bases at J; junction bases unmatched: 9. Germline V gene data show CDR1 as LGHDT and CDR2 as YNNKEL (reference sequence). The CDR3 loop is CASSQAPDRVRYEQYF. Here the CDR3 DNA reads TGTGCCAGCAGCCAAGCTCCGGACAGGGTGAGATACGAGCAGTACTTC.

In its sample, this clonotype was seen a few times. V usage is TRBV6-6 and J usage is TRBJ2-5; 9 bases map to TRBD2. Germline V gives CDR1 MNHNY, CDR2 SVGAGI (reference sequence). The CDR3 runs 18 residues. The V and J ends lost 6 bases and 5 bases, in that order; junction bases with no gene match: 19. CDR3 amino acids: CASRLLVREGHLSETQYF. The CDR3 bases are TGTGCCAGCAGGCTACTGGTGCGGGAGGGCCACCTTTCGGAGACCCAGTACTTC.

This chain connects TRBV6-1 to TRBJ2-5; D not certain. This CDR3 is 12 amino acids long. The V gene lost 7 bases and the J gene lost 6 bases, with 12 bases spanning the gap. In germline, CDR1 is MNHNS, CDR2 SASEGT. DNA of the CDR3: TGTGCCAGCAACCGAGGACCACAGACCCAGTACTTC. It is translated as CASNRGPQTQYF.

This clonotype occurred a few times. The CDR3 sequence is CASSLELGSNTEAFF. CDR3 in DNA: TGTGCCAGCAGCTTGGAACTGGGTTCCAACACTGAAGCTTTCTTT. The rearrangement uses TRBV5-4 and TRBJ1-1; D ambiguous. Germline CDR1 SGHNT, CDR2 YYREEE (reference sequence). With 0 bases removed from V and 2 bases from J, the gap between germline ends came to 11 bases. The CDR3 is made up of 15 amino acids.

The rearrangement uses TRBV20-1 and TRBJ2-1; 13 bases are a match to TRBD2. The germline CDR1 and CDR2 sequences are DFQATT and SNEGSKA (reference sequence). The trim removed 5 bases at V and 9 bases at J, leaving 7 bases unmatched. The CDR3 contains 14 residues. CDR3 region: CSAYTSGRASEQFF. In DNA form, the CDR3 reads TGCAGTGCTTATACTAGCGGGAGGGCCAGTGAGCAGTTCTTC.

CDR3 DNA: TGTGCCACCAGCAGACCAGGGGCGCCTGAAGCTTTCTTT. This translates into CATSRPGAPEAFF. This rearrangement joins TRBV15 to TRBJ1-1; D may be TRBD1 (6 bases). Germline lookup yields CDR1 LNHNV and CDR2 YYDKDF (reference sequence). The CDR3 covers 13 residues. Trimming removed 2 bases from V and 6 bases from J, with 10 bases in between.

The table lists this clonotype with a few counts. The chain joins TRBV20-1 to TRBJ1-5; D not resolved. The V gene's germline CDR1 is DFQATT and CDR2 SNEGSKA (reference sequence). The CDR3 is made up of 13 amino acids. The V end lost 6 bases, the J end lost 0 bases, and 9 bases lay between the germline ends. Here the CDR3 reads CSAKSYSNQPQHF. The DNA for the CDR3 is TGCAGTGCCAAATCGTATAGCAATCAGCCCCAGCATTTT.

The V and J genes are TRBV5-1 and TRBJ2-1, with 12 bases that match TRBD2. V trimming: 5 bases; J trimming: 7 bases; junction bases outside the gene matches: 4. The CDR3 is 14 amino acids. Germline values: CDR1 SGHRS, CDR2 YFSETQ. The CDR3 reads CASRETSGRNEQFF. In DNA form, the CDR3 reads TGCGCCAGCAGGGAGACTAGCGGGAGAAATGAGCAGTTCTTC.

The gene calls are TRBV20-1 and TRBJ2-3, with TRBD1 matching 7 bases. The CDR3 loop spans 15 amino acids. The V and J ends lost 4 bases and 3 bases, in that order; junction bases with no gene match: 10. CDR1 DFQATT and CDR2 SNEGSKA come from the germline V gene (reference sequence). The CDR3 bases are TGCAGTGCTACCCCGGGACAGTACGAAACAGATACGCAGTATTTT. Residues: CSATPGQYETDTQYF.

Only a few counts were recorded for this clonotype. V and J are TRBV5-1 and TRBJ2-5; 8 nucleotides agree with TRBD2. CDR1 SGHRS and CDR2 YFSETQ come from the germline V gene. This CDR3 region has 13 residues. Losses at the gene ends were 1 base for V and 4 bases for J; bases not matched to a gene: 0. This CDR3 is CASSLSGRETQYF. The CDR3 region has the DNA TGCGCCAGCAGCTTGAGCGGGAGAGAGACCCAGTACTTC.

V usage is TRBV5-1 and J usage is TRBJ2-3; TRBD2 matches at 8 bases. This CDR3 contains 17 residues. Germline values: CDR1 SGHRS, CDR2 YFSETQ. V lost 0 bases to trimming and J lost 5 bases; unmatched junction nucleotides: 11. The chain's CDR3 is CASSLANGGVSEDTQYF. Written as DNA, the CDR3 is TGCGCCAGCAGCTTGGCCAACGGGGGGGTTTCGGAAGATACGCAGTATTTT.

The rearrangement uses TRBV7-9 and TRBJ2-7; the match to TRBD2 covers 9 bases. V trimming: 7 bases; J trimming: 3 bases; junction bases outside the gene matches: 4. The CDR3 is made up of 13 amino acids. Germline V lookup: CDR1 SEHNR, CDR2 FQNEAQ (reference sequence). CDR3 region: CASTLSGSYEQYF. The CDR3 DNA sequence: TGTGCCAGCACCCTTAGCGGGAGCTACGAGCAGTACTTC.

The rearrangement joins TRBV12-3 or TRBV12-4 to TRBJ2-1, with D perhaps TRBD2 (6 bases). The V end lost 5 bases, the J end lost 8 bases, and 22 bases lay between the germline ends. The CDR3 consists of 16 residues. CDR3 sequence: CASSTQVAGLGDEQFF. The CDR3, as DNA: TGTGCCAGCAGTACCCAAGTGGCGGGGCTTGGCGATGAGCAGTTCTTC.

The gene calls are TRBV5-4 and TRBJ1-2; D remains ambiguous. Germline-derived CDR1 and CDR2 are SGHNT and YYREEE (reference sequence). The CDR3 covers 14 residues. The germline V and J ends were trimmed by 0 bases and 2 bases, with 8 bases remaining between them. The CDR3 DNA is TGTGCCAGCAGCTTGGGTCAGGCGAACTATGGCTACACCTTC. It encodes CASSLGQANYGYTF.

The chain is built from TRBV5-1 and TRBJ2-2; D possibly corresponds to TRBD1 (6 bases). This CDR3 comprises 16 residues. Trimming removed 4 bases at V and 1 base at J, with 14 bases between. Germline assignment: CDR1 SGHRS and CDR2 YFSETQ. The CDR3 reads CASSRDGQMNTGELFF. CDR3 nucleotide sequence: TGCGCCAGCAGCCGCGACGGACAGATGAACACCGGGGAGCTGTTTTTT.

In this sample, this clonotype turned up once. Its ends do not fully match the called genes, so a read error is possible. The chain links TRBV5-1 to TRBJ1-1; D remains unclear. Germline lookup yields CDR1 SGHRS and CDR2 YFSETQ. CDR3 length: 14 residues. CDR3 bases: TGCGCCAGCAGCTCAGGACGAGGGAACACTGAAGCTCTCTTT. This encodes CASSSGRGNTEALF.

Worth noting for this clonotype: Compared with germline, one end of the junction differs, possibly owing to a read error. The chain combines TRBV20-1 with TRBJ2-3; the match to TRBD1 covers 10 bases. CDR1 is DFQATT, CDR2 SNEGSKA, per germline (reference sequence). The CDR3 covers 15 residues. The CDR3 nucleotides read TGCAGTGCACAGGACAGGGGGAGAGGGACAGATACGCGGTATTTT. Translated, it gives CSAQDRGRGTDTRYF.

The gene calls are TRBV9 and TRBJ2-1; 13 positions agree with TRBD2. Germline V lookup: CDR1 SGDLS, CDR2 YYNGEE. The length of the CDR3 is 16 residues. V shed 4 bases, J shed 9 bases, and the junction held 10 bases outside the gene matches. The CDR3, as DNA: TGTGCCAGCAGCACAGGGACTAGCGGGACAGGCGGTGAGCAGTTCTTC. Protein product: CASSTGTSGTGGEQFF.

This chain links TRBV6-6 with TRBJ1-2; unclear D gene. V shed 0 bases and J shed 7 bases, with 15 bases lying between them. The CDR3 sequence is 15 residues long. Germline lookup yields CDR1 MNHNY and CDR2 SVGAGI (reference sequence). This CDR3 is CASSYSFGQEGGYTF. The DNA of the CDR3 is TGTGCCAGCAGTTACTCCTTCGGGCAGGAGGGTGGCTACACCTTC.

This clonotype is a singleton in its sample. The chain links TRBV5-1 to TRBJ1-2; D gene uncertain. The germline gives CDR1 SGHRS, CDR2 YFSETQ. V lost 0 bases and J 4 bases, leaving 4 bases between the germline ends. This CDR3 has 12 amino acids. As DNA, the CDR3 is TGCGCCAGCAGCTTGGAAGGCTATGGCTACACCTTC. This translates into CASSLEGYGYTF.

The gene calls are TRBV5-1 and TRBJ2-1; 8 nucleotides align to TRBD2. The CDR3 sequence is 15 residues long. V lost 0 bases to trimming and J lost 4 bases; unmatched junction nucleotides: 3. Germline V gene lookup returns CDR1 SGHRS and CDR2 YFSETQ. The CDR3 spells CASSLDGGGYNEQFF. The CDR3 bases are TGCGCCAGCAGCTTGGACGGGGGGGGATACAATGAGCAGTTCTTC.